This T cell receptor (beta chain) originates from a study of T cells expressing NK-cell markers. The study's findings and limits: A few of the donors also had these clonotypes leading their CD3+CD56-NKG2C+ fraction. No clear determination of HCMV specificity was made for expanded NKG2C+ T cell clones.

The CDR3 has 13 residues. CDR1 and CDR2 from the germline V gene are SGHVS and FNYEAQ. As concerns this clonotype: Its antigen is not known.

Reanalyzing the 5' RACE reads, TCRdb keeps one entry per CDR3 protein, without DNA. This sample contains 150,000 to 170,000 distinct CDR3 sequences. Sequenced material: blood T cells: a sorted CD56 or NKG2C T cell subset, CD4+ or CD8+ T cells, or bulk PBMC T cells (not recorded which). The origin of this receptor is a woman aged 45-65 years in good health. The V call is TRBV7-6, the J call TRBJ1-1; the TCRdb call, TRBD1, lacks DNA for checking. The CDR3 loop is CASSTLGDSEAFF. Combining the CDR3 with reference TRBV7-6 and TRBJ1-1 gives the whole variable domain GAGVSQSPRYKVTKRGQDVALRCDPISGHVSLYWYRQALGQGPEFLTYFNYEAQQDKSGLPNDRFSAERPEGSISTLTIQRTEQRDSAMYRCASSTLGDSEAFFGQGTRLTVV.